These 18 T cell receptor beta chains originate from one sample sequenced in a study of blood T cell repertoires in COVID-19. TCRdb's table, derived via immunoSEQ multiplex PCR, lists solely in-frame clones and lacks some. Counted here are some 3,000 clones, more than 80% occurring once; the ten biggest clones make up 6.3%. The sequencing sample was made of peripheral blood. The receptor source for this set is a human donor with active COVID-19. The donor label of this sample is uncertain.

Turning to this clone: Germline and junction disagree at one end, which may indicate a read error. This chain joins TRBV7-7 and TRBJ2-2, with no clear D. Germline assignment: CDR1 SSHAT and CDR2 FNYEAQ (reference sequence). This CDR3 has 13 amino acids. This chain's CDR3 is CASSSGYTGELFF. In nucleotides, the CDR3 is TGTGCTAGCAGCTCAGGTTACACCGGGGAGCTGTTTTTT.

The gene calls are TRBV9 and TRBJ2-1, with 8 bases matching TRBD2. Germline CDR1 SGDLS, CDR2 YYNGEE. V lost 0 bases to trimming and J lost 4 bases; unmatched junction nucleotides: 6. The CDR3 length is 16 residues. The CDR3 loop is CASSVGIGGGYNEQFF. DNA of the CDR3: TGTGCCAGCAGCGTAGGAATCGGCGGGGGGTACAATGAGCAGTTCTTC.

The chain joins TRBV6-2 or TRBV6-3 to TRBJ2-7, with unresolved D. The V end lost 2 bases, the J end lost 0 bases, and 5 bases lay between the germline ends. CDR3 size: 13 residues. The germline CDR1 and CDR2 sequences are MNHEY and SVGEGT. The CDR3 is CASSYASSYEQYV. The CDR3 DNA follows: TGTGCCAGCAGTTACGCGAGCTCCTACGAGCAGTACGTC.

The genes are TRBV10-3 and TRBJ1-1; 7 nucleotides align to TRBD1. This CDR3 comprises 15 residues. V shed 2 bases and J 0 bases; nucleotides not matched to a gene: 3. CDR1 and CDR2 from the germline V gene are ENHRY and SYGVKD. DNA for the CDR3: TGTGCCATCAGTGAGACAGGGGACGTGAACACTGAAGCTTTCTTT. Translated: CAISETGDVNTEAFF.

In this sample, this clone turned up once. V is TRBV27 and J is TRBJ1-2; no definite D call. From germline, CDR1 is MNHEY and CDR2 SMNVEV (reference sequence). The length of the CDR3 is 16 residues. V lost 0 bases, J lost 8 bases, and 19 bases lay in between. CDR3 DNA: TGTGCCAGCAGTTTATCCCACGGTGCGGCGTTTGACGGCTACACCTTC. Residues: CASSLSHGAAFDGYTF.

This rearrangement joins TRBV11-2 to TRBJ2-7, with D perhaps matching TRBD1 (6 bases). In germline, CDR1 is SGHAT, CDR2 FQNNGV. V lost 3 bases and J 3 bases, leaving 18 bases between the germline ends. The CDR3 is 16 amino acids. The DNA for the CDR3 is TGTGCCAGCAGCTTTCCAACGCCCCAGGGGAACTACGAGCAGTACTTC. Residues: CASSFPTPQGNYEQYF.

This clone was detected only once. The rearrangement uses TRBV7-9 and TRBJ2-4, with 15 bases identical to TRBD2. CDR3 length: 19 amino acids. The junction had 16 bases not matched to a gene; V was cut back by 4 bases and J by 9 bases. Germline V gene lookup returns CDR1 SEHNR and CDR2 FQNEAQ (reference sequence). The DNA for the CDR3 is TGTGCCAGCAGCTCCTGGACTAGCGGGGGGGCCGTTTCCCGCGGCATTCAGTACTTC. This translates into CASSSWTSGGAVSRGIQYF.

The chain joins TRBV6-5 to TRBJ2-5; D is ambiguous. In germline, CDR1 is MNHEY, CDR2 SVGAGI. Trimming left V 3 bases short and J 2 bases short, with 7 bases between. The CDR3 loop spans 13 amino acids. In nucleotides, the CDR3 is TGTGCCAGCAGTTATGAGGTTCAAGAGACCCAGTACTTC. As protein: CASSYEVQETQYF.

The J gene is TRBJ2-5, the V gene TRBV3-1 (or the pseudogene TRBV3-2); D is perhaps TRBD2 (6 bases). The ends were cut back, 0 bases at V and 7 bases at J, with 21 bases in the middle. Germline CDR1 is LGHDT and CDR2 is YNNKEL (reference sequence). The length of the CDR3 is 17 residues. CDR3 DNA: TGTGCCAGCAGCCAAGATTTCGTAGCGGCCCCCCCTCGGACCCAGTACTTC. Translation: CASSQDFVAAPPRTQYF.

The CDR3 region is CASSTRTSGAGANVLTF. The CDR3 DNA is TGTGCCAGCAGTACACGCACGTCGGGGGCTGGGGCCAACGTCCTGACTTTC. The chain recombines TRBV28 with TRBJ2-6, with D possibly matching TRBD2 (6 bases). Trimming left V 5 bases short and J 2 bases short, with 16 bases between. From germline, CDR1 is MDHEN and CDR2 SYDVKM. This CDR3 has 17 residues.

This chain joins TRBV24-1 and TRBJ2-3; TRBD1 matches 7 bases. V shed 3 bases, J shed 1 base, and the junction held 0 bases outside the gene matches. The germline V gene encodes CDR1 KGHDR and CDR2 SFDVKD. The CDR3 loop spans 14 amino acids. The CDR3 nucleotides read TGTGCCACCAGTGATACAGGGGGCACAGATACGCAGTATTTT. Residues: CATSDTGGTDTQYF.

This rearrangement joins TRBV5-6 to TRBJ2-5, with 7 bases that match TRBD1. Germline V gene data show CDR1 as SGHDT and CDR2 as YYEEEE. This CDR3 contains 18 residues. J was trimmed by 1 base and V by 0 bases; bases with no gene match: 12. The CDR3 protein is CASSLGRVGTALQETQYF. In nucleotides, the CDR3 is TGTGCCAGCAGCTTGGGGCGTGTGGGGACAGCCCTCCAAGAGACCCAGTACTTC. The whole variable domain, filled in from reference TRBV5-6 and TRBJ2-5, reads DAGVTQSPTHLIKTRGQQVTLRCSPKSGHDTVSWYQQALGQGPQFIFQYYEEEERQRGNFPDRFSGHQFPNYSSELNVNALLLGDSALYLCASSLGRVGTALQETQYFGPGTRLLVL.

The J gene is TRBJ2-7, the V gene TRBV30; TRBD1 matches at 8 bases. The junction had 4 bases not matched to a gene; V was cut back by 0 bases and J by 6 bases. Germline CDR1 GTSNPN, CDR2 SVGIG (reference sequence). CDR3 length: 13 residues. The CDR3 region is CAWSVGTGGEQYV. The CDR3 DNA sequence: TGTGCCTGGAGTGTAGGGACAGGAGGCGAGCAGTACGTC.

The CDR3 protein is CASSQDKGNTGTQYF. CDR3 DNA: TGCGCCAGCAGCCAAGATAAAGGGAACACAGGGACGCAGTATTTT. V and J are TRBV4-3 and TRBJ2-3; a possible D gene is TRBD1 (6 bases). Trimming cost V 0 bases and J 9 bases, with 16 bases left between them. Per the germline V gene, CDR1 is LGHNA and CDR2 is YSLEER. There are 15 residues in the CDR3.

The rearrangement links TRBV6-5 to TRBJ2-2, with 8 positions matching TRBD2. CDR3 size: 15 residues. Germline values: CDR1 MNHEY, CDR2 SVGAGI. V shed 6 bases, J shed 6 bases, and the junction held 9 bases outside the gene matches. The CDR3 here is CASSPRAGEPGELFF. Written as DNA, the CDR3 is TGTGCCAGCAGCCCACGAGCGGGAGAGCCCGGGGAGCTGTTTTTT.

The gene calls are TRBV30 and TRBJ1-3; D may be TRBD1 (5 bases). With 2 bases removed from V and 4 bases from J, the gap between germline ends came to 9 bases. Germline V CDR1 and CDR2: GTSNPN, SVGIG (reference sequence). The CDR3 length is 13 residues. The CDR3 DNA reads TGTGCCTGGAGTAGGGACTCCGGAAACACCATATATTTT. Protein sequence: CAWSRDSGNTIYF. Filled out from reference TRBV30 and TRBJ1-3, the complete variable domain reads SQTIHQWPATLVQPVGSPLSLECTVEGTSNPNLYWYRQAAGRGLQLLFYSVGIGQISSEVPQNLSASRPQDRQFILSSKKLLLSDSGFYLCAWSRDSGNTIYFGEGSWLTVV.

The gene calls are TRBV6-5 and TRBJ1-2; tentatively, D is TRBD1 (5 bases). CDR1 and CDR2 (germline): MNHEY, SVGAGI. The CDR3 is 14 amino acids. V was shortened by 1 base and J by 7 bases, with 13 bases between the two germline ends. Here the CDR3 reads CASSYWQGGSGYTF. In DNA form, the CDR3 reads TGTGCCAGCAGTTACTGGCAGGGAGGCAGTGGCTACACCTTC.

CDR3 amino acids: CASSQVGASNQPQHF. CDR3 DNA sequence: TGTGCCAGCAGCCAAGTGGGGGCCTCCAATCAGCCCCAGCATTTT. The chain has TRBV4-2 and TRBJ1-5; tentative D call: TRBD1 (6 bases). Per the germline V gene, CDR1 is LGHNA and CDR2 is YNFKEQ. This CDR3 contains 15 residues. The V end lost 1 base, the J end lost 3 bases, and 10 bases lay between the germline ends.